The rows below give T cell receptor beta chains drawn from one sample of a study of OX40 agonist ivuxolimab in advanced cancers. Measured with immunoSEQ multiplex PCR; TCRdb has only the in-frame clones, and not every one. The table includes more than 50,000 clones, roughly 84% detected once. Material: CD4+ or CD8+ T cells sorted from blood, obtained in a trial of the OX40 agonist ivuxolimab. Receptors originate from an adult with an advanced solid tumor such as melanoma, head and neck, liver or kidney cancer. Both conserved end residues are part of each CDR3. The order of the fields is V gene, clone size, J gene, D gene, CDR3 protein, CDR3 DNA. A D gene is named only where the DNA matches it firmly. Clone size is shown for a subset of rows, as once, few, many or a class of expanded clone.

v_call: TRBV4-2; clone_size: few; j_call: TRBJ2-7; d_call: TRBD1; cdr3_aa: CASSGDRANEQYF; cdr3_nt: TGTGCCAGCAGCGGCGACAGGGCCAACGAGCAGTACTTC
v_call: TRBV28; clone_size: -; j_call: TRBJ2-1; d_call: -; cdr3_aa: CATSLRAQFF; cdr3_nt: TGTGCCACCTCTCTCCGGGCGCAGTTCTTC
v_call: TRBV5-4; clone_size: -; j_call: TRBJ1-2; d_call: -; cdr3_aa: CASSFDRTGYGYTF; cdr3_nt: TGTGCCAGCAGCTTTGACAGGACCGGCTATGGCTACACCTTC
v_call: TRBV7-3; clone_size: -; j_call: TRBJ1-6; d_call: -; cdr3_aa: CASSPYRDNNSPLHF; cdr3_nt: TGTGCCAGCAGCCCCTACAGGGACAATAATTCACCCCTCCACTTT
v_call: TRBV6-5; clone_size: -; j_call: TRBJ1-1; d_call: -; cdr3_aa: CASHPGRRNTEAFF; cdr3_nt: TGTGCCAGCCACCCGGGACGGAGGAACACTGAAGCTTTCTTT
v_call: TRBV5-1; clone_size: few; j_call: TRBJ2-1; d_call: -; cdr3_aa: CASSTRTVGGEQFF; cdr3_nt: TGCGCCAGCAGCACGAGGACAGTAGGGGGTGAGCAGTTCTTC
v_call: TRBV2; clone_size: -; j_call: TRBJ2-5; d_call: -; cdr3_aa: CASSLAQRGGTQYF; cdr3_nt: TGTGCCAGCAGCCTTGCACAGCGTGGGGGGACCCAGTACTTC
v_call: TRBV29-1; clone_size: -; j_call: TRBJ2-3; d_call: TRBD2; cdr3_aa: CSGNSGGSGTDTQYF; cdr3_nt: TGCAGCGGTAATTCGGGGGGTAGTGGGACAGATACGCAGTATTTT
v_call: TRBV4-2; clone_size: -; j_call: TRBJ1-4; d_call: TRBD1; cdr3_aa: CASTYKLTGTGAVIIEKLFF; cdr3_nt: TGTGCCAGCACTTACAAACTCACCGGGACAGGGGCCGTCATAATTGAAAAACTGTTTTTT
v_call: TRBV7-2; clone_size: -; j_call: TRBJ2-1; d_call: TRBD1; cdr3_aa: CASSPSRDRVVNEQFF; cdr3_nt: TGTGCCAGCAGCCCTTCTCGGGACAGGGTGGTCAATGAGCAGTTCTTC
v_call: TRBV5-6; clone_size: -; j_call: TRBJ2-1; d_call: TRBD2; cdr3_aa: CASSLPGTSGHEQFF; cdr3_nt: TGTGCCAGCAGCTTACCCGGGACTAGCGGGCATGAGCAGTTCTTC
v_call: TRBV7-2; clone_size: -; j_call: TRBJ1-1; d_call: -; cdr3_aa: CASSLGAGNTEAFF; cdr3_nt: TGTGCCAGCAGCTTAGGGGCCGGGAACACTGAAGCTTTCTTT
v_call: TRBV5-4; clone_size: -; j_call: TRBJ1-1; d_call: TRBD1; cdr3_aa: CASSSGDRGYTEAFF; cdr3_nt: TGTGCCAGCAGCTCGGGGGACAGGGGGTACACTGAAGCTTTCTTT
v_call: TRBV6-4; clone_size: -; j_call: TRBJ2-1; d_call: TRBD2; cdr3_aa: CASSERGSLAGLSGEQFF; cdr3_nt: TGTGCCAGCAGCGAAAGGGGTAGTCTAGCGGGACTGTCGGGTGAGCAGTTCTTC
v_call: TRBV11-2; clone_size: -; j_call: TRBJ2-2; d_call: TRBD2; cdr3_aa: CASSLVSGGGTGELFF; cdr3_nt: TGTGCCAGCAGCTTAGTTTCGGGAGGGGGCACCGGGGAGCTGTTTTTT
v_call: TRBV6-5; clone_size: few; j_call: TRBJ2-7; d_call: TRBD1; cdr3_aa: CASSVGQAFNEQYF; cdr3_nt: TGTGCCAGCAGTGTGGGACAGGCCTTCAACGAGCAGTACTTC
v_call: TRBV15; clone_size: -; j_call: TRBJ2-2; d_call: -; cdr3_aa: CATSRVKNTGELFF; cdr3_nt: TGTGCCACCAGCAGAGTCAAAAACACCGGGGAGCTGTTTTTT
v_call: TRBV5-4; clone_size: -; j_call: TRBJ1-2; d_call: -; cdr3_aa: CASSLGTHSQGYTF; cdr3_nt: TGTGCCAGCAGCTTGGGGACACACAGCCAGGGCTACACCTTC
v_call: TRBV7-2; clone_size: -; j_call: TRBJ2-7; d_call: -; cdr3_aa: CASSLGGQGPYEQYF; cdr3_nt: TGTGCCAGCAGCTTAGGGGGGCAGGGCCCCTACGAGCAGTACTTC
v_call: TRBV6-1; clone_size: -; j_call: TRBJ2-7; d_call: TRBD2; cdr3_aa: CASRSSGAHEQYF; cdr3_nt: TGTGCCAGCAGGTCTAGCGGGGCCCACGAGCAGTACTTC
v_call: TRBV30; clone_size: -; j_call: TRBJ1-1; d_call: -; cdr3_aa: CAWSPGSLNTEAFF; cdr3_nt: TGTGCCTGGAGTCCAGGGTCCCTGAACACTGAAGCTTTCTTT
v_call: TRBV4-1; clone_size: -; j_call: TRBJ2-7; d_call: -; cdr3_aa: CASSRSGTLSSYEQYF; cdr3_nt: TGCGCCAGCAGCCGCTCCGGGACATTGAGCTCCTACGAGCAGTACTTC
v_call: TRBV7-3; clone_size: -; j_call: TRBJ2-2; d_call: TRBD2; cdr3_aa: CASSKGLAGGAGELFF; cdr3_nt: TGTGCCAGCAGCAAGGGACTAGCGGGAGGGGCCGGGGAGCTGTTTTTT
v_call: TRBV5-1; clone_size: -; j_call: TRBJ1-4; d_call: -; cdr3_aa: CASSLSGTSGREKLFF; cdr3_nt: TGCGCCAGCAGCTTGAGCGGGACTTCGGGGCGTGAAAAACTGTTTTTT
v_call: TRBV7-3; clone_size: -; j_call: TRBJ1-1; d_call: TRBD1; cdr3_aa: CASSQTGVGTEAFF; cdr3_nt: TGTGCCAGCAGCCAGACAGGGGTTGGCACTGAAGCTTTCTTT
v_call: TRBV5-1; clone_size: -; j_call: TRBJ2-7; d_call: TRBD1; cdr3_aa: CASSLVGTGAAYEQYF; cdr3_nt: TGCGCCAGCAGCTTAGTAGGGACAGGGGCCGCCTACGAGCAGTACTTC
v_call: TRBV30; clone_size: -; j_call: TRBJ2-5; d_call: -; cdr3_aa: CAWSQGRETQYF; cdr3_nt: TGTGCCTGGAGTCAGGGAAGGGAGACCCAGTACTTC
v_call: TRBV28; clone_size: -; j_call: TRBJ1-5; d_call: TRBD1; cdr3_aa: CASSRTGGNQPQHF; cdr3_nt: TGTGCCAGCAGTCGGACAGGGGGCAATCAGCCCCAGCATTTT
v_call: TRBV5-1; clone_size: -; j_call: TRBJ2-5; d_call: -; cdr3_aa: CASSGTREVGTQYF; cdr3_nt: TGCGCCAGCAGCGGAACCAGGGAGGTGGGGACCCAGTACTTC
v_call: TRBV9; clone_size: -; j_call: TRBJ2-6; d_call: TRBD1; cdr3_aa: CASSPGTGGGSGANVLTF; cdr3_nt: TGTGCCAGCAGCCCTGGGACAGGGGGTGGGTCTGGGGCCAACGTCCTGACTTTC
v_call: TRBV10-1; clone_size: once; j_call: TRBJ2-5; d_call: TRBD2; cdr3_aa: CASRGLAGGHQETQYF; cdr3_nt: TGCGCCAGCCGGGGACTAGCGGGAGGTCACCAAGAGACCCAGTACTTC
v_call: TRBV30; clone_size: -; j_call: TRBJ1-6; d_call: -; cdr3_aa: CACHGLGSYNSPLHF; cdr3_nt: TGTGCCTGCCACGGACTGGGATCCTATAATTCACCCCTCCACTTT
v_call: TRBV19; clone_size: -; j_call: TRBJ1-6; d_call: -; cdr3_aa: CASSIELSLTNSPLHF; cdr3_nt: TGTGCCAGTAGTATAGAACTCAGCCTGACTAATTCACCCCTCCACTTT
v_call: TRBV6-1; clone_size: -; j_call: TRBJ2-1; d_call: TRBD1; cdr3_aa: CASFDRGLYNEQFF; cdr3_nt: TGTGCCAGCTTCGACAGGGGCCTCTACAATGAGCAGTTCTTC
v_call: TRBV7-2; clone_size: -; j_call: TRBJ1-1; d_call: TRBD1; cdr3_aa: CASSFRTGFTEAFF; cdr3_nt: TGTGCCAGCAGCTTTAGGACAGGGTTCACTGAAGCTTTCTTT
v_call: TRBV7-2; clone_size: -; j_call: TRBJ2-1; d_call: -; cdr3_aa: CASSSGPGSYNEQFF; cdr3_nt: TGTGCCAGCAGCTCCGGCCCCGGCTCCTACAATGAGCAGTTCTTC
v_call: TRBV27; clone_size: -; j_call: TRBJ2-3; d_call: TRBD2; cdr3_aa: CASSTRVVAGVGTQYF; cdr3_nt: TGTGCCAGCAGCACGCGAGTGGTAGCGGGAGTGGGTACGCAGTATTTT
v_call: TRBV6-5; clone_size: -; j_call: TRBJ2-7; d_call: -; cdr3_aa: CASSQDSGWYEQYF; cdr3_nt: TGTGCCAGCAGTCAGGACAGTGGATGGTACGAGCAGTACTTC
v_call: TRBV19; clone_size: -; j_call: TRBJ1-6; d_call: -; cdr3_aa: CASSRWGPLHF; cdr3_nt: TGTGCCAGCTCCCGGTGGGGGCCCCTCCACTTT
v_call: TRBV4-1; clone_size: once; j_call: TRBJ1-6; d_call: TRBD1; cdr3_aa: CASSLGQGSYNSPLHF; cdr3_nt: TGCGCCAGCAGCCTAGGACAGGGGTCGTATAATTCACCCCTCCACTTT
v_call: TRBV6-6; clone_size: -; j_call: TRBJ1-1; d_call: -; cdr3_aa: CASTTPGLAEAFF; cdr3_nt: TGTGCCAGCACCACACCGGGTCTGGCTGAAGCTTTCTTT
v_call: TRBV29-1; clone_size: -; j_call: TRBJ2-1; d_call: -; cdr3_aa: CSVGFLRRDEQFF; cdr3_nt: TGCAGCGTTGGATTCCTCCGCCGGGATGAGCAGTTCTTC
v_call: TRBV2; clone_size: -; j_call: TRBJ1-5; d_call: -; cdr3_aa: CASSESGGRQPQHF; cdr3_nt: TGTGCCAGCAGTGAATCGGGGGGACGGCAGCCCCAGCATTTT
v_call: TRBV7-9; clone_size: -; j_call: TRBJ1-4; d_call: -; cdr3_aa: CASTPKTGDPNEKLFF; cdr3_nt: TGTGCCAGCACCCCAAAGACAGGCGACCCTAATGAAAAACTGTTTTTT
v_call: TRBV18; clone_size: -; j_call: TRBJ1-4; d_call: -; cdr3_aa: CASSTATPGNEKLFF; cdr3_nt: TGTGCCAGCTCGACCGCGACACCCGGAAATGAAAAACTGTTTTTT
v_call: TRBV6-5; clone_size: -; j_call: TRBJ1-4; d_call: -; cdr3_aa: CASSPGRVREKLFF; cdr3_nt: TGTGCCAGCAGTCCCGGGAGAGTTAGGGAAAAACTGTTTTTT
v_call: TRBV2; clone_size: -; j_call: TRBJ2-1; d_call: TRBD2; cdr3_aa: CASSAGTSGSSYNEQFF; cdr3_nt: TGTGCCAGCAGTGCGGGGACTAGCGGGTCCTCCTACAATGAGCAGTTCTTC
v_call: TRBV27; clone_size: -; j_call: TRBJ1-3; d_call: -; cdr3_aa: CASSLYRGASGNTIYF; cdr3_nt: TGTGCCAGCAGTTTATATCGGGGGGCATCAGGAAACACCATATATTTT
v_call: TRBV5-1; clone_size: -; j_call: TRBJ2-1; d_call: -; cdr3_aa: CASSLSGFYNEQFF; cdr3_nt: TGCGCCAGCAGCTTGTCGGGATTCTACAATGAGCAGTTCTTC
v_call: TRBV5-6; clone_size: -; j_call: TRBJ2-7; d_call: -; cdr3_aa: CASSLPGAGEQYF; cdr3_nt: TGTGCCAGCAGCTTGCCGGGGGCGGGGGAGCAGTACTTC
v_call: TRBV5-4; clone_size: -; j_call: TRBJ2-7; d_call: -; cdr3_aa: CASSLGGAYSYEQYF; cdr3_nt: TGTGCCAGCAGCTTGGGGGGGGCCTATTCCTACGAGCAGTACTTC
v_call: TRBV27; clone_size: -; j_call: TRBJ1-6; d_call: TRBD1; cdr3_aa: CASSRRQGGLAPLHF; cdr3_nt: TGTGCCAGCAGTCGACGACAGGGAGGTTTGGCACCCCTCCACTTT
v_call: TRBV5-5; clone_size: -; j_call: TRBJ2-3; d_call: TRBD1; cdr3_aa: CASSLVQGIDTQYF; cdr3_nt: TGTGCCAGCAGCTTGGTACAGGGGATAGATACGCAGTATTTT